These T cell receptor beta chains were read from a single sample in a study of T cell changes during pregnancy in multiple sclerosis. The data were produced by immunoSEQ multiplex PCR, yet TCRdb's version contains in-frame clones alone and is incomplete. Of about 42,000 clones listed, approximately 91% are singletons. Sequences were derived from CD4+ T cells from peripheral blood mononuclear cells, sampled after pregnancy. These receptors originate from a female donor in good health, enrolled as a control in a pregnancy study. Each CDR3 is given with its conserved first and last residue. Each record gives: CDR3 DNA, CDR3 protein, D gene, V gene, clone size, J gene. A D gene is named only where the DNA matches it firmly. Clone size appears in some rows only: once, few, many, or a class for an expanded clone.

DNA: TGTGCCAGCAGTCAAAGGGAGCTAGCGGGTACCCAGTACTTC
CDR3: CASSQRELAGTQYF
D: TRBD2
V: TRBV6-5
size: .
J: TRBJ2-5

DNA: TGTGCCAGCAGACGGACTGGTAACTATGGCTACACCTTC
CDR3: CASRRTGNYGYTF
D: .
V: TRBV2
size: .
J: TRBJ1-2

DNA: TGTGCCAGCAGCTTAGGCGGACAGGGCGGCGAAAAACTGTTTTTT
CDR3: CASSLGGQGGEKLFF
D: TRBD1
V: TRBV7-2
size: .
J: TRBJ1-4

DNA: TGTGCCAGCAGCGTCTCCGGGACACGCGAAAAACTGTTTTTT
CDR3: CASSVSGTREKLFF
D: .
V: TRBV5-6
size: .
J: TRBJ1-4

DNA: TGTGCCAGCAGCCAAGCCCTCCGAGCAGGGGCTAATGAAAAACTGTTTTTT
CDR3: CASSQALRAGANEKLFF
D: .
V: TRBV4-2
size: .
J: TRBJ1-4

DNA: TGTGCCAGCAGCTTATATCTCCCGACAGGGCGTTACTCCTACGAGCAGTACTTC
CDR3: CASSLYLPTGRYSYEQYF
D: TRBD1
V: TRBV7-2
size: .
J: TRBJ2-7

DNA: TGTGCCAGCAGTCCCTCCGAGCGGGGGAGCTACGAGCAGTACTTC
CDR3: CASSPSERGSYEQYF
D: TRBD2
V: TRBV6-1
size: .
J: TRBJ2-7

DNA: TGCAGCGTTGAAGGGAGGTTTATGAACACTGAAGCTTTCTTT
CDR3: CSVEGRFMNTEAFF
D: .
V: TRBV29-1
size: .
J: TRBJ1-1

DNA: TGTGCCAGCAGACCACGACAGGGAAACACCATATATTTT
CDR3: CASRPRQGNTIYF
D: .
V: TRBV27
size: .
J: TRBJ1-3

DNA: TGCGCCAGCAGCTTGGCCGGGGCGGGACTCCGCACAGATACGCAGTATTTT
CDR3: CASSLAGAGLRTDTQYF
D: .
V: TRBV5-1
size: .
J: TRBJ2-3

DNA: TGCAGCGTGGCCTTAACAGGGGGTAATGAAAAACTGTTTTTT
CDR3: CSVALTGGNEKLFF
D: TRBD1
V: TRBV29-1
size: .
J: TRBJ1-4

DNA: TGTGCCAGCAGTTTGAGGTTTCAGCCCCAGCATTTT
CDR3: CASSLRFQPQHF
D: .
V: TRBV28
size: .
J: TRBJ1-5

DNA: TGTGCCAGCTCACCACCGATGGGGGCGGGTGGCTACACCTTC
CDR3: CASSPPMGAGGYTF
D: .
V: TRBV18
size: few
J: TRBJ1-2

DNA: TGTGCCAGCAGTGGAGGCAGACTCAATCAGCCCCAGCATTTT
CDR3: CASSGGRLNQPQHF
D: .
V: TRBV2
size: .
J: TRBJ1-5

DNA: TGTGCCAGCAGTGCTGAAGGGGGTCGGTACGAGCAGTACTTC
CDR3: CASSAEGGRYEQYF
D: .
V: TRBV6-1
size: .
J: TRBJ2-7

DNA: TGTGCCAGCAGTTACTCTCCAGGGGCTAACACCGGGGAGCTGTTTTTT
CDR3: CASSYSPGANTGELFF
D: .
V: TRBV6-5
size: .
J: TRBJ2-2

DNA: TGTGCCAGCAGTCGAGGGGATAGCGGTCCACCGGACAATGAGCAGTTCTTC
CDR3: CASSRGDSGPPDNEQFF
D: .
V: TRBV7-9
size: .
J: TRBJ2-1

DNA: TGTGCCAGCAGTCACGGACAGGGGAACACTGAAGCTTTCTTT
CDR3: CASSHGQGNTEAFF
D: TRBD1
V: TRBV6-5
size: .
J: TRBJ1-1

DNA: TGTGCCAGCAGTGTTAGGGGCTTGAACACTGAAGCTTTCTTT
CDR3: CASSVRGLNTEAFF
D: .
V: TRBV6-1
size: .
J: TRBJ1-1

DNA: TGCGCCAGCAGCCAACCCTATAGCGGGGGGGTCTACGAGCAGTACTTC
CDR3: CASSQPYSGGVYEQYF
D: TRBD2
V: TRBV4-1
size: .
J: TRBJ2-7

DNA: TGTGCCAGCAGCAAACCGGGGGTTATCTACAATGAGCAGTTCTTC
CDR3: CASSKPGVIYNEQFF
D: .
V: TRBV14
size: .
J: TRBJ2-1

DNA: TGTGCCAGCAGTGAGCAATGGACTAGCGGGATTGAGCAGTTCTTC
CDR3: CASSEQWTSGIEQFF
D: TRBD2
V: TRBV6-4
size: .
J: TRBJ2-1

DNA: TGTGCCATCAGTGAGGCGACAGGGAGTGGAAACACCATATATTTT
CDR3: CAISEATGSGNTIYF
D: TRBD1
V: TRBV10-3
size: once
J: TRBJ1-3

DNA: TGCAGCGCCCCCGGGACTAGCGGGAGGGCCCGGTCAGATACGCAGTATTTT
CDR3: CSAPGTSGRARSDTQYF
D: TRBD2
V: TRBV29-1
size: .
J: TRBJ2-3

DNA: TGTGCCTGGAGTGTACCGGGTGGCTCCTATAATTCACCCCTCCACTTT
CDR3: CAWSVPGGSYNSPLHF
D: .
V: TRBV30
size: few
J: TRBJ1-6

DNA: TGTGCCAGTAGTCGAGTAGGGGGAAAGTGGGGCAATGAGCAGTTCTTC
CDR3: CASSRVGGKWGNEQFF
D: .
V: TRBV19
size: .
J: TRBJ2-1

DNA: TGCAGCGTTGGAAGGGGGGGGGCCTACGAGACCCAGTACTTC
CDR3: CSVGRGGAYETQYF
D: .
V: TRBV29-1
size: .
J: TRBJ2-5

DNA: TGTGCCAGCAGCTTAGCTATGGCAACAGGGCCAGGTTTCTTT
CDR3: CASSLAMATGPGFF
D: .
V: TRBV7-9
size: .
J: TRBJ1-1